This T cell receptor beta chain is drawn from a study of cytomegalovirus exposure and HLA in healthy donors. The study ran its PCR with 60 Vbeta and 13 Jbeta primers. Original data processing: Roughly 11 million of the 80 million or so unique TCR beta chains counted in a later analysis were shared. Repertoires were generated with immunoSEQ multiplex PCR, while TCRdb's copy carries only in-frame clones and drops some. V, J and clone size reflect that table, while D and trimming were determined from the DNA. The sample lists 100,000 or so clones, about 79% occurring once. V shed 5 bases, J shed 0 bases, and the junction held 6 bases outside the gene matches. The CDR3 loop spans 15 amino acids. Per germline, CDR1 SGDLS and CDR2 YYNGEE. Remarks on this clone: Its antigen is undetermined.

Broader study findings: An observed cluster of highly shared sequence variants was recorded as a likely sequencing artifact.

The gene calls are TRBV9 and TRBJ1-1, with 8 bases aligning to TRBD1. The sequence was collected from a woman between 18 and 30 years old in good health and CMV-seronegative. The source material was PBMCs. The CDR3: CASSNQGALNTEAFF. CDR3 nucleotide sequence: TGTGCCAGCAGTAACCAGGGGGCATTGAACACTGAAGCTTTCTTT. Drawing the rest from reference TRBV9 and TRBJ1-1, the complete variable domain is DSGVTQTPKHLITATGQRVTLRCSPRSGDLSVYWYQQSLDQGLQFLIQYYNGEERAKGNILERFSAQQFPDLHSELNLSSLELGDSALYFCASSNQGALNTEAFFGQGTRLTVV.